Presented here are 28 T cell receptor beta chains from one specimen sequenced in a study of cytomegalovirus exposure and HLA in healthy donors. The PCR made use of 60 Vbeta and 13 Jbeta primers. Clones were read by immunoSEQ multiplex PCR, and TCRdb kept only the in-frame ones, dropping some. This sample has fewer than 200,000 clones; around 83% occur once, and the top ten carry about 2.4%. The material sequenced was PBMCs. The receptors stem from a young man in good health and CMV-seropositive.

The V call is TRBV2, the J call TRBJ2-7; 8 nucleotides agree with TRBD1. The CDR3 contains 14 residues. V lost 6 bases to trimming and J lost 5 bases; unmatched junction nucleotides: 9. Germline CDR1 and CDR2: SNHLY and FYNNEI. CDR3 coding DNA: TGTGCCAGCAGCCAGGACAGGGTTGGCCACGAGCAGTACGTC. Its protein is CASSQDRVGHEQYV.

The chain combines TRBV6-5 with TRBJ1-2; 9 bases match TRBD1. After removal of 0 bases from V and 4 bases from J, the junction contained 0 bases not matched to a gene. CDR1 is MNHEY and CDR2 is SVGAGI in the germline V gene. The CDR3 spans 14 residues. DNA for the CDR3: TGTGCCAGCAGTTACTCGACAGGGGGCTATGGCTACACCTTC. Amino acids: CASSYSTGGYGYTF.

V gene TRBV6-4 combines with J gene TRBJ2-1, with TRBD2 identical over 10 bases. The length of the CDR3 is 16 residues. The V segment lost 6 bases and the J segment 3 bases; nucleotides outside the gene matches: 8. The V gene's germline CDR1 is MRHNA and CDR2 SNTAGT. The CDR3 protein is CASSSRTSGNYNEQFF. CDR3 in DNA: TGTGCCAGCAGCTCTCGGACTAGCGGAAACTACAATGAGCAGTTCTTC.

The V gene is TRBV5-1, the J gene TRBJ2-3, with D perhaps TRBD1 (5 bases). Looked up from germline, CDR1 is SGHRS and CDR2 is YFSETQ. The V end was cut by 2 bases, the J end by 0 bases, with 13 bases between. CDR3 length: 16 residues. Here the CDR3 DNA reads TGCGCCAGCAGCTTTTCTGGGGCGGCTAGCACAGATACGCAGTATTTT. Protein product: CASSFSGAASTDTQYF. Full variable domain (outside the CDR3, taken from reference TRBV5-1 and TRBJ2-3): KAGVTQTPRYLIKTRGQQVTLSCSPISGHRSVSWYQQTPGQGLQFLFEYFSETQRNKGNFPGRFSGRQFSNSRSEMNVSTLELGDSALYLCASSFSGAASTDTQYFGPGTRLTVL.

V and J are TRBV6-1 and TRBJ2-5; 10 bases align to TRBD2. V lost 5 bases, J lost 4 bases, and 7 bases stayed unmatched. The germline V gene has CDR1 MNHNS and CDR2 SASEGT. The CDR3 extends over 15 amino acids. The CDR3 loop is CASSRPGLASETQYF. Written as DNA, the CDR3 is TGTGCCAGCAGTAGGCCGGGACTAGCGTCAGAGACCCAGTACTTC.

The chain has TRBV27 and TRBJ2-2; maybe TRBD2 (5 bases). CDR1 and CDR2 from the germline V gene are MNHEY and SMNVEV (reference sequence). V was cut by 6 bases and J by 0 bases, with 5 bases left in between. The length of the CDR3 is 13 residues. The CDR3 DNA sequence: TGTGCCAGCAGGAGGGCGAACACCGGGGAGCTGTTTTTT. It is translated as CASRRANTGELFF.

V and J are TRBV2 and TRBJ1-5; possible D gene TRBD1, 6 bases. There are 13 residues in the CDR3. The ends were cut back, 6 bases at V and 0 bases at J, with 6 bases in the middle. Per the germline V gene, CDR1 is SNHLY and CDR2 is FYNNEI. CDR3 in amino acids: CASRDSSNQPQHF. The DNA of the CDR3 is TGTGCCAGCAGGGACAGTAGCAATCAGCCCCAGCATTTT.

This clone was recorded a few times. The gene calls are TRBV7-6 and TRBJ2-3; the D gene is possibly TRBD1 (6 bases). The CDR3 has 13 residues. V lost 5 bases, J lost 3 bases, and 9 bases lay in between. CDR1 and CDR2 (germline): SGHVS, FNYEAQ. This chain's CDR3 is CASSGGQTDTQYF. The CDR3 DNA is TGTGCCAGCAGCGGCGGACAGACAGATACGCAGTATTTT.

The J gene is TRBJ2-7, the V gene TRBV5-1, with D maybe TRBD2 (5 bases). The CDR3 extends over 14 amino acids. CDR1 is SGHRS and CDR2 is YFSETQ in the germline V gene. Between the trimmed V and J ends, which lost 3 bases and 2 bases, there was a span of 12 bases. CDR3 protein: CASSYVIGAYEQYF. The CDR3 DNA is TGCGCCAGCAGCTATGTGATCGGGGCCTACGAGCAGTACTTC.

About this clone: Its ends do not fully match the called genes, so a read error is possible. The rearrangement joins TRBV7-9 to TRBJ1-1; 8 bases align to TRBD1. Germline loops: CDR1 SEHNR, CDR2 FQNEAQ (reference sequence). The CDR3 is 15 amino acids. CDR3: CSSSPRQGAGFEAFF. Here the CDR3 DNA reads TGTTCCAGCAGCCCCAGGCAGGGGGCAGGTTTTGAAGCTTTCTTT. Looking up the rest from reference TRBV7-9 and TRBJ1-1 gives the full variable domain: DTGVSQNPRHKITKRGQNVTFRCDPISEHNRLYWYRQTLGQGPEFLTYFQNEAQLEKSRLLSDRFSAERPKGSFSTLEIQRTEQGDSAMYLCSSSPRQGAGFEAFFGQGTRLTVV.

A single count supports this clone. CDR3 nucleotides: TGCAGCGCCTACCCTATAACCGGGACAGGGGCGTTGAACACTGAAGCTTTCTTT. Amino acid sequence: CSAYPITGTGALNTEAFF. This chain joins TRBV29-1 and TRBJ1-1; 10 bases align to TRBD1. With V trimmed by 7 bases and J by 0 bases, 17 bases remained unmatched. CDR1 and CDR2 from the germline V gene are SQVTM and ANQGSEA. The CDR3 has 18 amino acids. Full variable domain (rest looked up from reference TRBV29-1 and TRBJ1-1): SAVISQKPSRDICQRGTSLTIQCQVDSQVTMMFWYRQQPGQSLTLIATANQGSEATYESGFVIDKFPISRPNLTFSTLTVSNMSPEDSSIYLCSAYPITGTGALNTEAFFGQGTRLTVV.

CDR3 region: CASLRDRGRGGELFF. The CDR3 DNA follows: TGTGCCAGCCTCCGGGACAGGGGGCGTGGCGGGGAGCTGTTTTTT. This chain connects TRBV28 to TRBJ2-2; 12 nucleotides match TRBD1. Germline CDR1 is MDHEN and CDR2 is SYDVKM. With 8 bases clipped from V and 7 bases from J, the junction kept 8 bases outside the gene matches. The CDR3 covers 15 residues.

The chain carries TRBV7-8 and TRBJ2-2; 7 nucleotides align to TRBD1. The CDR3 contains 15 residues. Germline trimming cut 5 bases from V and 4 bases from J; bases unmatched to any gene: 7. Germline V gene lookup returns CDR1 SGHVS and CDR2 FQNEAQ. CDR3 loop: CASSPGTAITGELFF. The CDR3 region has the DNA TGTGCCAGCAGCCCCGGGACAGCTATCACCGGGGAGCTGTTTTTT.

The chain recombines TRBV5-1 with TRBJ2-3, with TRBD1 matching 7 bases. Germline CDR1 is SGHRS and CDR2 is YFSETQ. The CDR3 is made up of 15 amino acids. The V and J ends lost 3 bases and 0 bases, in that order; junction bases with no gene match: 4. The CDR3 loop is CASSYRTGSTDTQYF. The DNA for the CDR3 is TGCGCCAGCAGCTACCGGACAGGAAGCACAGATACGCAGTATTTT.

In nucleotides, the CDR3 is TGTGCCAGCAGCCGACAGGGAGGCTATGGCTACACCTTC. Translating it yields CASSRQGGYGYTF. The rearrangement uses TRBV2 and TRBJ1-2; 7 bases are shared with TRBD1. Germline values: CDR1 SNHLY, CDR2 FYNNEI. V lost 6 bases to trimming and J lost 4 bases; unmatched junction nucleotides: 5. CDR3 length: 13 amino acids. Full variable domain (remainder filled in from reference TRBV2 and TRBJ1-2): EPEVTQTPSHQVTQMGQEVILRCVPISNHLYFYWYRQILGQKVEFLVSFYNNEISEKSEIFDDQFSVERPDGSNFTLKIRSTKLEDSAMYFCASSRQGGYGYTFGSGTRLTVV.

The J gene is TRBJ2-2, the V gene TRBV7-3; 9 bases agree with TRBD2. V lost 4 bases and J lost 0; bases outside the gene matches: 12. The CDR3 is made up of 19 amino acids. Germline V lookup: CDR1 SGHTA, CDR2 FQGTGA. The CDR3 sequence is CASSSHRVAGVANTGELFF. CDR3 nucleotides: TGTGCCAGCAGCTCGCACAGGGTAGCGGGAGTCGCGAACACCGGGGAGCTGTTTTTT. Drawing the rest from reference TRBV7-3 and TRBJ2-2, the complete variable domain is GAGVSQTPSNKVTEKGKYVELRCDPISGHTALYWYRQSLGQGPEFLIYFQGTGAADDSGLPNDRFFAVRPEGSVSTLKIQRTERGDSAVYLCASSSHRVAGVANTGELFFGEGSRLTVL.

V and J are TRBV7-9 and TRBJ1-5; 9 nucleotides agree with TRBD1. The CDR3 is made up of 15 amino acids. V lost 2 bases, J lost 4 bases, and 3 bases stayed unmatched. Germline values: CDR1 SEHNR, CDR2 FQNEAQ (reference sequence). This chain's CDR3 is CASSLWTGDNQPQHF. The DNA for the CDR3 is TGTGCCAGCAGCTTATGGACAGGGGATAATCAGCCCCAGCATTTT.

The V and J genes are TRBV10-3 and TRBJ2-1; 11 nucleotides match TRBD1. Germline-derived CDR1 and CDR2 are ENHRY and SYGVKD. The CDR3 has 13 amino acids. Germline trimming cut 6 bases from V and 9 bases from J; bases unmatched to any gene: 4. CDR3 nucleotide sequence: TGTGCCATCAGAGGACAGGGGGCTGGTGAGCAGTTCTTC. Its translation: CAIRGQGAGEQFF.

The chain carries TRBV11-2 and TRBJ2-3; 13 nucleotides line up with TRBD2. CDR1 SGHAT and CDR2 FQNNGV come from the germline V gene. V shed 2 bases, J shed 5 bases, and the junction held 7 bases outside the gene matches. The CDR3 is 17 residues long. CDR3 in amino acids: CASSLHGLAGAGDTQYF. The CDR3 DNA sequence: TGTGCCAGCAGCTTACACGGACTAGCGGGAGCTGGAGATACGCAGTATTTT.

The rearrangement uses TRBV7-8 and TRBJ2-3; 12 nucleotides match TRBD2. CDR3 length: 17 residues. Germline values: CDR1 SGHVS, CDR2 FQNEAQ. The V gene end was trimmed by 5 bases and the J gene end by 10 bases; junction bases not matched to a gene: 16. CDR3 sequence (DNA): TGTGCCAGCAGCACCTATACTTCGACTAGCGGGAGTGAGGCGCAGTATTTT. Its translation: CASSTYTSTSGSEAQYF.

This clone came up a few times. This sequence joins TRBV10-3 and TRBJ2-7; D is perhaps TRBD2 (6 bases). This CDR3 spans 12 amino acids. Germline values: CDR1 ENHRY, CDR2 SYGVKD. Trimming shortened V by 9 bases and J by 2 bases, and 11 bases separated the two germline ends. The CDR3 loop is CAMGTVTYEQYF. The CDR3 DNA is TGTGCCATGGGGACTGTGACCTACGAGCAGTACTTC.

Of note for this clone: A read error may produce the germline difference seen at one junction end. The chain joins TRBV7-9 to TRBJ2-3; D is unclear. The CDR3 runs 12 residues. Germline CDR1 is SEHNR and CDR2 is FQNEAQ (reference sequence). CDR3 sequence: CSSSSQRGTQYF. In DNA, the CDR3 is TGTTCCAGCAGCTCCCAGCGAGGCACGCAGTATTTT.

This clone was detected only once. J is TRBJ2-5 and V is TRBV5-1, with D possibly being TRBD1 (5 bases). The CDR3 is 14 residues long. Trimming removed 3 bases from V and 1 base from J, with 10 bases in between. CDR1 and CDR2 from the germline V gene are SGHRS and YFSETQ. In DNA, the CDR3 is TGCGCCAGCAGCTCGACAGCTGGCCAAGAGACCCAGTACTTC. Its protein product is CASSSTAGQETQYF.

V usage is TRBV11-2 and J usage is TRBJ2-7, with D possibly matching TRBD1 (5 bases). The V and J ends lost 4 bases and 4 bases respectively, with 11 bases between them. Looked up from germline, CDR1 is SGHAT and CDR2 is FQNNGV. The CDR3 is 13 amino acids. This chain's CDR3 is CASSYQGWYEQYV. CDR3 DNA: TGTGCCAGCAGCTACCAGGGTTGGTACGAGCAGTACGTC.

V is TRBV12-5 and J is TRBJ1-3; D call uncertain. This CDR3 contains 16 residues. The germline V gene encodes CDR1 LGHNT and CDR2 FRNRAP. V lost 2 bases and J 9 bases, leaving 20 bases between the germline ends. The DNA of the CDR3 is TGTGCTAGTGGTTTGATGGTCCTCAGTGAAAGAGGCACCATATATTTT. Protein product: CASGLMVLSERGTIYF. The whole variable domain, remainder taken from reference TRBV12-5 and TRBJ1-3, is DARVTQTPRHKVTEMGQEVTMRCQPILGHNTVFWYRQTMMQGLELLAYFRNRAPLDDSGMPKDRFSAEMPDATLATLKIQPSEPRDSAVYFCASGLMVLSERGTIYFGEGSWLTVV.

This clone was detected only a few times. The chain links TRBV5-1 to TRBJ1-1; 7 bases are shared with TRBD1. V lost 4 bases and J lost 0; bases outside the gene matches: 12. The CDR3 is 17 residues long. CDR1 SGHRS and CDR2 YFSETQ come from the germline V gene. CDR3 in DNA: TGCGCCAGCAGCCGCACGGGCAGGGGGGAATTGAACACTGAAGCTTTCTTT. It yields the protein CASSRTGRGELNTEAFF.

The chain carries TRBV27 and TRBJ1-2; 7 bases line up with TRBD1. The CDR3 is made up of 16 amino acids. Germline lookup yields CDR1 MNHEY and CDR2 SMNVEV (reference sequence). The V segment lost 5 bases and the J segment 7 bases; nucleotides outside the gene matches: 16. CDR3 in amino acids: CASSGRWTGLFVGYTF. The CDR3 region has the DNA TGTGCCAGCAGTGGCCGATGGACAGGATTGTTTGTTGGCTACACCTTC.

The rearrangement joins TRBV15 to TRBJ2-1; D is ambiguous. The V end was cut by 1 base, the J end by 5 bases, with 6 bases between. Germline V gene data show CDR1 as LNHNV and CDR2 as YYDKDF (reference sequence). The CDR3 extends over 13 amino acids. The CDR3 protein is CATSRVSHNEQFF. CDR3 DNA: TGTGCCACCAGCAGAGTCTCTCACAATGAGCAGTTCTTC.